These 27 T cell receptor beta chains were all obtained from the same sample, sequenced in a study of shared clonotypes between healthy human individuals. Sequencing was performed with immunoSEQ multiplex PCR; in TCRdb, only in-frame clones are kept and a portion is missing. The sample contains some 120,000 clones, roughly 70% of which appear only once. The specimen sequenced was memory CD8+ T cells sorted from blood. This sample's subset: CD45RO+ cells pooled with CCR7-negative TemRA cells. The receptors stem from a woman in her twenties or thirties in good health.

This clone has at least ten counts. The rearrangement uses TRBV6-1 and TRBJ2-6; tentative D call: TRBD1 (6 bases). Germline V gene data show CDR1 as MNHNS and CDR2 as SASEGT. This CDR3 contains 15 residues. V was trimmed by 1 base and J by 2 bases, leaving 6 bases between them. The CDR3 sequence: CASSEEGAGANVLTF. CDR3 coding DNA: TGTGCCAGCAGTGAAGAGGGGGCTGGGGCCAACGTCCTGACTTTC.

About this clone itself: This probably arose from a read error, given a far larger clone one base away. The identical CDR3 is also encoded by other nucleotide sequences in the sample. This rearrangement joins TRBV5-4 to TRBJ2-7, with D perhaps matching TRBD2 (5 bases). Between the trimmed V and J ends, which lost 2 bases and 0 bases, there was a span of 9 bases. The CDR3 covers 14 residues. Germline CDR1 is SGHNT and CDR2 is YYREEE (reference sequence). The DNA of the CDR3 is TGTGCCAGCAGCTTATCGGGGAGCTCCTACGAGCAGTACTTC. It specifies CASSLSGSSYEQYF.

A few counts support this clone. Distinct nucleotide sequences in the sample also encode this CDR3. The chain links TRBV5-6 to TRBJ1-5; possible D gene TRBD1, 6 bases. CDR1 SGHDT and CDR2 YYEEEE come from the germline V gene. Between the trimmed V and J ends, which lost 0 bases and 7 bases, there was a span of 11 bases. CDR3 length: 14 residues. The CDR3 nucleotides read TGTGCCAGCAGCTTGGGTGGGGGCGGACAGCCCCAGCATTTT. This sequence encodes CASSLGGGGQPQHF.

The rearrangement joins TRBV11-2 to TRBJ1-3; the D is unclear. This CDR3 region has 14 residues. CDR1 SGHAT and CDR2 FQNNGV come from the germline V gene. V lost 0 bases, J lost 3 bases, and 6 bases lay in between. CDR3 nucleotides: TGTGCCAGCAGCTTAGATATGCGTGGAAACACCATATATTTT. Its protein is CASSLDMRGNTIYF.

The chain carries TRBV5-4 and TRBJ2-5, with 7 bases fitting TRBD2. Germline V gives CDR1 SGHNT, CDR2 YYREEE (reference sequence). There are 16 residues in the CDR3. V was pared by 4 bases and J by 2 bases, with 11 bases of the junction left unmatched. The CDR3 here is CASSRPAGEWQETQYF. CDR3 coding DNA: TGTGCCAGCAGCCGGCCGGCGGGAGAGTGGCAAGAGACCCAGTACTTC.

The J gene is TRBJ2-1, the V gene TRBV29-1; tentatively, D is TRBD1 (5 bases). The CDR3 is 16 amino acids. In germline, CDR1 is SQVTM, CDR2 ANQGSEA. V was clipped by 3 bases and J by 3 bases, with 18 bases between them. The CDR3 DNA follows: TGCAGCGTTGAGCCATTAGGGGCGGCCCTCTACAATGAGCAGTTCTTC. It encodes CSVEPLGAALYNEQFF.

This clone appeared a few times. The chain joins TRBV5-6 to TRBJ1-2; possibly TRBD1 for D (5 bases). This CDR3 spans 15 amino acids. The V and J ends lost 3 bases and 8 bases respectively, with 20 bases between them. The V gene's germline CDR1 is SGHDT and CDR2 YYEEEE. The CDR3 DNA follows: TGTGCCAGCAGCTCCACCCAGGGACCTCTTGGCGGCTACACCTTC. This encodes CASSSTQGPLGGYTF. The complete variable domain, with remaining parts taken from reference TRBV5-6 and TRBJ1-2, reads DAGVTQSPTHLIKTRGQQVTLRCSPKSGHDTVSWYQQALGQGPQFIFQYYEEEERQRGNFPDRFSGHQFPNYSSELNVNALLLGDSALYLCASSSTQGPLGGYTFGSGTRLTVV.

This clone turned up a few times. The rearrangement links TRBV5-1 to TRBJ1-2; 7 bases align to TRBD1. The CDR3 totals 12 residues. Germline lookup yields CDR1 SGHRS and CDR2 YFSETQ. V lost 1 base, J lost 8 bases, and 2 bases stayed unmatched. In DNA, the CDR3 is TGCGCCAGCAGCTTGCAGGGGGAGGGCTACACCTTC. Residues: CASSLQGEGYTF.

This chain uses TRBV25-1 with TRBJ2-7, with 11 bases matching TRBD2. The CDR3 is 15 amino acids. Germline V CDR1 and CDR2: MGHDK, SYGVNS. V lost 5 bases, J lost 2 bases, and 5 bases stayed unmatched. CDR3 sequence reads: CASSTSGSEAYEQYF. CDR3 nucleotides: TGTGCCAGCAGTACTAGCGGGAGTGAAGCCTACGAGCAGTACTTC.

This chain connects TRBV21-1 to TRBJ2-5; the tabulated D call, TRBD2, remains unverified against the DNA. TRBV21-1 is shown as a pseudogene. The length of the CDR3 is 14 residues. The CDR3 reads CASSKCIGRETQYF. The CDR3 DNA reads TGTGCCAGCAGCAAGTGCATAGGGAGGGAGACCCAGTACTTC.

This chain joins TRBV5-6 and TRBJ1-1, with a weak D call TRBD1 (6 bases). CDR3 size: 14 residues. Germline V lookup: CDR1 SGHDT, CDR2 YYEEEE. Trimming shortened V by 4 bases and J by 4 bases, and 14 bases separated the two germline ends. DNA for the CDR3: TGTGCCAGCAGCCGAAACAGGGTTAGCACTGAAGCTTTCTTT. It codes for CASSRNRVSTEAFF.

By share, this clone ranks as medium-sized. The chain links TRBV7-6 to TRBJ2-7; a weak D match, TRBD2 (5 bases). V was cut by 1 base and J by 3 bases, with 10 bases left in between. The CDR3 is 14 amino acids. Germline V gene lookup returns CDR1 SGHVS and CDR2 FNYEAQ. In DNA, the CDR3 is TGTGCCAGCAGCTTAGTTGGTGAGGGCTACGAGCAGTACTTC. As protein: CASSLVGEGYEQYF.

This clone was picked up one time. The rearrangement links TRBV6-4 to TRBJ2-2; D unclear. The CDR3 loop spans 15 amino acids. Germline assignment: CDR1 MRHNA and CDR2 SNTAGT. V gave up 6 bases and J gave up 0 bases, with 11 bases separating them. DNA for the CDR3: TGTGCCAGCAGCGCAACAGCTACGAACACCGGGGAGCTGTTTTTT. This encodes CASSATATNTGELFF.

This chain joins TRBV7-8 and TRBJ2-2; 9 bases fit TRBD1. This CDR3 comprises 15 residues. Germline V gene lookup returns CDR1 SGHVS and CDR2 FQNEAQ. The trim removed 5 bases at V and 5 bases at J, leaving 6 bases unmatched. This CDR3 is CASSPGQGYTGELFF. CDR3 nucleotides: TGTGCCAGCAGCCCGGGACAGGGCTATACCGGGGAGCTGTTTTTT.

The chain carries TRBV30 and TRBJ1-1, with D unclear. The germline gives CDR1 GTSNPN, CDR2 SVGIG (reference sequence). The CDR3 covers 14 residues. Between the trimmed V and J ends, which lost 6 bases and 8 bases, there was a span of 22 bases. CDR3: CACSPGRARTEAFF. For the CDR3, the DNA is TGTGCCTGTTCGCCCGGACGAGCCCGAACAGAAGCTTTCTTT.

The chain joins TRBV5-1 to TRBJ2-7; TRBD2 matches at 8 bases. Looked up from germline, CDR1 is SGHRS and CDR2 is YFSETQ. The CDR3 is made up of 14 amino acids. Trimming at V came to 4 bases and at J to 4 bases, leaving 7 bases not matched to a gene. The CDR3 DNA follows: TGCGCCAGCAGCACTGGACTAGCTACATACGAGCAGTACTTC. Translation gives CASSTGLATYEQYF. The full variable domain, in which reference TRBV5-1 and TRBJ2-7 provide the parts outside the CDR3, is KAGVTQTPRYLIKTRGQQVTLSCSPISGHRSVSWYQQTPGQGLQFLFEYFSETQRNKGNFPGRFSGRQFSNSRSEMNVSTLELGDSALYLCASSTGLATYEQYFGPGTRLTVT.

CDR3 sequence: CASSLAPPREQYF. The CDR3, as DNA: TGTGCCAGCAGCTTGGCCCCTCCTCGCGAGCAGTACTTC. The chain links TRBV5-6 to TRBJ2-7; D unclear. The CDR3 covers 13 residues. In germline, CDR1 is SGHDT, CDR2 YYEEEE. Trimming cost V 0 bases and J 6 bases, with 10 bases left between them.

This clone was counted ten times or more. The V gene is TRBV27, the J gene TRBJ2-7; D gene unclear. From germline, CDR1 is MNHEY and CDR2 SMNVEV (reference sequence). The CDR3 has 12 amino acids. Trimming cost V 6 bases and J 6 bases, with 12 bases left between them. CDR3 nucleotide sequence: TGTGCCAGCAGGGCCGGACCGATCGAGCAGTACTTC. It yields the protein CASRAGPIEQYF.

V gene TRBV6-1 combines with J gene TRBJ2-7; 10 bases map to TRBD2. V dropped 5 bases and J dropped 2; count of bases not matched to a gene: 6. This CDR3 is built from 15 residues. CDR1 is MNHNS, CDR2 SASEGT, per germline. This CDR3 reads CASSMASGGTYEQYF. CDR3 DNA sequence: TGTGCCAGCAGTATGGCTAGCGGGGGAACCTACGAGCAGTACTTC.

The V and J genes are TRBV4-1 and TRBJ2-6, with 7 bases matching TRBD1. V lost 4 bases and J lost 0; bases outside the gene matches: 12. CDR1 is MGHRA and CDR2 is YSYEKL in the germline V gene. The CDR3 covers 19 residues. Written as DNA, the CDR3 is TGCGCCAGCAGCCGAACCGGGACAGAGACCTTCTCTGGGGCCAACGTCCTGACTTTC. It encodes CASSRTGTETFSGANVLTF.

This chain uses TRBV6-1 with TRBJ1-1; weak D call: TRBD1 (5 bases). CDR1 is MNHNS and CDR2 is SASEGT in the germline V gene. With 1 base removed from V and 3 bases from J, the gap between germline ends came to 12 bases. The CDR3 has 15 amino acids. CDR3 region: CASSEEGTGYTEAFF. The CDR3 bases are TGTGCCAGCAGTGAAGAGGGGACTGGCTACACTGAAGCTTTCTTT.

In nucleotides, the CDR3 is TGTGCCAGTAGTATCCTCCGGGGCAGCACTGAAGCTTTCTTT. Amino acid sequence: CASSILRGSTEAFF. The chain employs TRBV19 and TRBJ1-1, with a weak D call TRBD1 (5 bases). V lost 3 bases, J lost 4 bases, and 12 bases lay in between. Germline loops: CDR1 LNHDA, CDR2 SQIVND (reference sequence). The CDR3 length is 14 residues.

The CDR3 DNA follows: TGTGCCAGCAGCAGAAACACTGAAGCTTTCTTT. Amino acid sequence: CASSRNTEAFF. This chain joins TRBV6-1 and TRBJ1-1; no clear D gene. Trimming pared 6 bases from V and 2 bases from J, leaving 4 bases between. CDR1 MNHNS and CDR2 SASEGT come from the germline V gene. The CDR3 spans 11 residues.

This clone was observed once. V gene TRBV25-1 combines with J gene TRBJ2-1; TRBD1 agrees at 7 bases. Germline CDR1 reads MGHDK; CDR2 reads SYGVNS. This CDR3 has 14 amino acids. With 4 bases clipped from V and 7 bases from J, the junction kept 7 bases outside the gene matches. The CDR3 DNA reads as TGTGCCAGCAGTGCCGGGACAGTGGAGAATGAGCAGTTCTTC. Protein sequence: CASSAGTVENEQFF.

The rearrangement links TRBV27 to TRBJ2-2; a possible D gene is TRBD1 (5 bases). Trimming stripped 5 bases from V and 5 bases from J, with 9 bases between. The germline CDR1 and CDR2 sequences are MNHEY and SMNVEV (reference sequence). The length of the CDR3 is 13 residues. The CDR3 DNA follows: TGTGCCAGCAGTATCCGACAGACCGGGGAGCTGTTTTTT. It codes for CASSIRQTGELFF.

The chain combines TRBV5-6 with TRBJ2-5; D is perhaps TRBD1 (6 bases). The end of the DNA is better explained by TRBJ2-7, so the J call may be wrong. Germline assignment: CDR1 SGHDT and CDR2 YYEEEE. CDR3 length equals 14 residues. The CDR3 nucleotides read TGTGCCAGCAGCTTGGCGGACAGTTTCTACGAGCAGTACTTC. This codes for CASSLADSFYEQYF.

This clone has at least ten counts. The chain is built from TRBV6-4 and TRBJ2-1; tentatively, D is TRBD2 (6 bases). V shed 4 bases and J shed 4 bases, with 14 bases lying between them. The germline gives CDR1 MRHNA, CDR2 SNTAGT. CDR3 size: 15 residues. Here the CDR3 DNA reads TGTGCCAGCAGTGCCCGACTAGAGGGTTACAATGAGCAGTTCTTC. Translated: CASSARLEGYNEQFF.